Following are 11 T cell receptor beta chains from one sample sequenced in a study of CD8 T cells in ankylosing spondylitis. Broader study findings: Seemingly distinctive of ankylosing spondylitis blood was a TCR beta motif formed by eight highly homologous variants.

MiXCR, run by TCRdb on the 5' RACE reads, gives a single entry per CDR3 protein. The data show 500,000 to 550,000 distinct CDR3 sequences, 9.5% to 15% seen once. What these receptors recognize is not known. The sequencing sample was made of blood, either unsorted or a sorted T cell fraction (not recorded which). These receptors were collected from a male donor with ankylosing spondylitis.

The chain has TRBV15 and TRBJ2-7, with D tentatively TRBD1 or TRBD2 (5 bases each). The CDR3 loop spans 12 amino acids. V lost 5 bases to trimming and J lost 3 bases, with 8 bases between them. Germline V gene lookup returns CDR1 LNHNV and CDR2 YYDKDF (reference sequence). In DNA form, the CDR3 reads TGTGCCACCAGCCCGGGGCGCTACGAGCAGTACTTC. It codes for CATSPGRYEQYF.

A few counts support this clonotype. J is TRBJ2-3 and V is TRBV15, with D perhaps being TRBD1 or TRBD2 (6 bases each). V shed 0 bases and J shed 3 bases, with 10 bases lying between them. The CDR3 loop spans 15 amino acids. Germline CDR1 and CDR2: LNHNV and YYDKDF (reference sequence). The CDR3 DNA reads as TGTGCCACCAGCAGAGATCGAGGGGGGACAGATACGCAGTATTTT. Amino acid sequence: CATSRDRGGTDTQYF.

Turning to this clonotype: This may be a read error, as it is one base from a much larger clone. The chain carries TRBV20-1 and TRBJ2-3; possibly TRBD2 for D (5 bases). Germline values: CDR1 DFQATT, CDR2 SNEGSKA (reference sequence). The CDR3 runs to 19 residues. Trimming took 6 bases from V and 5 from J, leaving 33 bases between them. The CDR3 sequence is CSATTSGPPRGSFGDTQYF. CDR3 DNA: TGCAGTGCCACCACTAGTGGGCCGCCTAGAGGTTCATTCGGAGATACGCAGTATTTT.

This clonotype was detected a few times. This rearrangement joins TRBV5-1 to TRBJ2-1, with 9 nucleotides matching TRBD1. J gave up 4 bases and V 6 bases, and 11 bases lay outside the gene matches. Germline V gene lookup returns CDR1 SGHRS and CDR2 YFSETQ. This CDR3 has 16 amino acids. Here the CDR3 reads CASTPGVDRGYNEQFF. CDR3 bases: TGCGCCAGCACTCCTGGGGTGGACAGGGGATACAATGAGCAGTTCTTC.

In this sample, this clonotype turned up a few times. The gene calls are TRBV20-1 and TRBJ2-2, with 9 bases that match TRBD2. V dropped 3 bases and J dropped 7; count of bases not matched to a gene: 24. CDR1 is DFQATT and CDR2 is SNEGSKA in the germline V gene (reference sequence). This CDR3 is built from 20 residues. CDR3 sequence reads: CSARGFSAGGPKPGFGELFF. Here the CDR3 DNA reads TGCAGTGCTAGGGGTTTTTCGGCGGGAGGGCCCAAACCAGGTTTCGGGGAGCTGTTTTTT.

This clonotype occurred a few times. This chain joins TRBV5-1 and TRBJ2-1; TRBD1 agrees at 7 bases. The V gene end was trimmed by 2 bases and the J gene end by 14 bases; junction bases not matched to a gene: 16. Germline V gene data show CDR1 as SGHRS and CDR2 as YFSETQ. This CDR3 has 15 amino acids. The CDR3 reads CASSFAGQANNKEFF. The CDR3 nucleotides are TGCGCCAGCAGCTTTGCCGGACAGGCGAACAATAAGGAGTTCTTC.

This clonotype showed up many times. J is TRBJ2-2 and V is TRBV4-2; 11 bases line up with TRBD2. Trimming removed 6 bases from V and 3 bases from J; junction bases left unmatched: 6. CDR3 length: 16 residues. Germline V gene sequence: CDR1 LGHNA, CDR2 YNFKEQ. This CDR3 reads CASSRDSGRDTGELFF. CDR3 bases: TGTGCCAGCAGTCGCGATAGCGGGAGGGACACCGGGGAGCTGTTTTTT.

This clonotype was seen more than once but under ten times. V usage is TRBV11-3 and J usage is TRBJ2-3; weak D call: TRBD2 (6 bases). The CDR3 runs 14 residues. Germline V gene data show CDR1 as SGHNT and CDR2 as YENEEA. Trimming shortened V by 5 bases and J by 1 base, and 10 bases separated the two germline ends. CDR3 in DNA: TGTGCCAGCAGCCCGGGACTCCGCACAGATACGCAGTATTTT. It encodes CASSPGLRTDTQYF.

The DNA of the CDR3 is TGTGCCAGCAGCTTCCTCTGGAAAGGGGCCTACAATGAGCAGTTCTTC. Translated: CASSFLWKGAYNEQFF. The V call is TRBV7-6, the J call TRBJ2-1; D may be TRBD1 (5 bases). The CDR3 consists of 16 residues. Between the trimmed V and J ends, which lost 3 bases and 2 bases, there was a span of 14 bases. Germline lookup yields CDR1 SGHVS and CDR2 FNYEAQ.

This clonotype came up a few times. CDR3 residues: CRSNRDSDAYEQYF. DNA for the CDR3: TGCAGGTCCAACCGGGACTCAGACGCCTACGAGCAGTACTTC. The rearrangement uses TRBV20-1 and TRBJ2-7; weak D call: TRBD2 (6 bases). Germline CDR1 reads DFQATT; CDR2 reads SNEGSKA (reference sequence). This CDR3 is built from 14 residues.

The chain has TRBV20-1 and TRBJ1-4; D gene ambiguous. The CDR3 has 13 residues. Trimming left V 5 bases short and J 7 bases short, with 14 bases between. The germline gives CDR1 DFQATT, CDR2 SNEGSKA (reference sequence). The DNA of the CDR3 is TGCAGTGCTTTAAGGACCGGCAGTGAAAAACTGTTTTTT. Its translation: CSALRTGSEKLFF.